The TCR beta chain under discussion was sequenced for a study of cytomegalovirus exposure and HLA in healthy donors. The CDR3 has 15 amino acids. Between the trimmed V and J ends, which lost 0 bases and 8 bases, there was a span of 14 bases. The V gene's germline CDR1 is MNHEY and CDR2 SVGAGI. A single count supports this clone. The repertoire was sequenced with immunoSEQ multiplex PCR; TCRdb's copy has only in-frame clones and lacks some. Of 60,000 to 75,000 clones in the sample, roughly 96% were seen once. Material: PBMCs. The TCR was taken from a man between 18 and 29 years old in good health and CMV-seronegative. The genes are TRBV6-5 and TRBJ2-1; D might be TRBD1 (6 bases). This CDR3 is CASSYSIQGWDEQFF. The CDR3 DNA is TGTGCCAGCAGTTACTCGATCCAGGGGTGGGATGAGCAGTTCTTC.